This T cell receptor beta chain was captured by sequencing in a study of CD8 T cells in ankylosing spondylitis. At least ten counts were recorded for this clonotype. The CDR3 consists of 12 residues. Trimming took 4 bases from V and 14 from J, leaving 16 bases between them. The germline CDR1 and CDR2 sequences are SGHAT and FQNNGV. A quantitative 5'-RACE method, one with molecular barcodes, was used to make TCR beta libraries. TCRdb independently ran MiXCR on the 5' RACE reads; one entry per CDR3 protein. The sample carries 250,000 to 400,000 distinct CDR3 sequences, around a tenth recorded once. This TCR derives from a female donor with ankylosing spondylitis or in good health (not recorded which). The sample was blood, either unsorted or a sorted T cell fraction (not recorded which). V gene TRBV11-2 combines with J gene TRBJ2-3; D gene ambiguous. The CDR3 region has the DNA TGTGCCAGCAGCTCGTCCGGGCCGTCGTCGTATTTT. Its translation: CASSSSGPSSYF.